These T cell receptor beta chains were read from a single sample in a study of cytomegalovirus exposure and HLA in healthy donors. Data came from immunoSEQ multiplex PCR; TCRdb stores just in-frame clones and leaves some out. Here the sample spans around 140,000 clones, roughly 89% being singletons. The sample taken for sequencing was PBMCs. Receptors originate from a woman in her 30s in good health and CMV-seronegative. Both conserved end residues are part of each CDR3. The D gene is left open where the match is weak. A clone size is listed for some rows: how often the clone was seen (once, few, many), or a class if it is expanded.

cdr3_length: 16; d_call: NA; clone_size: NA; j_call: TRBJ1-2; v_call: TRBV19; cdr3_nt: TGTGCCAGTAGTATAGGTGCCGTACTTGCTAACTATGGCTACACCTTC; cdr3_aa: CASSIGAVLANYGYTF
cdr3_length: 15; d_call: NA; clone_size: once; j_call: TRBJ1-1; v_call: TRBV7-9; cdr3_nt: TGTGCCAGCAGCTTATTTGGGGCAGGGGACACTGAAGCTTTCTTT; cdr3_aa: CASSLFGAGDTEAFF
cdr3_length: 16; d_call: NA; clone_size: NA; j_call: TRBJ2-5; v_call: TRBV6-1; cdr3_nt: TGTGCCAGCAGTGAAGCGCTTGGGCAGGGGAAAGAGACCCAGTACTTC; cdr3_aa: CASSEALGQGKETQYF
cdr3_length: 15; d_call: NA; clone_size: once; j_call: TRBJ1-5; v_call: TRBV7-8; cdr3_nt: TGTGCCAGCAGCTTAGAAGCATATAGCAATCAGCCCCAGCATTTT; cdr3_aa: CASSLEAYSNQPQHF
cdr3_length: 16; d_call: TRBD2; clone_size: NA; j_call: TRBJ2-1; v_call: TRBV6-6; cdr3_nt: TGTGCCAGCACTTTATTTACTAGCGGGACCTACAATGAGCAGTTCTTC; cdr3_aa: CASTLFTSGTYNEQFF
cdr3_length: 16; d_call: TRBD2; clone_size: NA; j_call: TRBJ2-7; v_call: TRBV5-1; cdr3_nt: TGCGCCAGCAGCTTGGCCCCCGCGGGGGTGTCCTACGAGCAGTACTTC; cdr3_aa: CASSLAPAGVSYEQYF
cdr3_length: 15; d_call: NA; clone_size: NA; j_call: TRBJ1-1; v_call: TRBV4-2; cdr3_nt: TGTGCCAGCAGCCAAAGTATGGGGGCGGGTACTGAAGCTTTCTTT; cdr3_aa: CASSQSMGAGTEAFF
cdr3_length: 13; d_call: NA; clone_size: few; j_call: TRBJ1-2; v_call: TRBV9; cdr3_nt: TGTGCCAGCACCGGCAGGGTAGGCTATGGCTACCCCTTC; cdr3_aa: CASTGRVGYGYPF
cdr3_length: 15; d_call: TRBD2; clone_size: NA; j_call: TRBJ2-3; v_call: TRBV2; cdr3_nt: TGTGCCAGCACCCGACTAGCGGGAGTGGCGGATACGCAGTATTTT; cdr3_aa: CASTRLAGVADTQYF
cdr3_length: 15; d_call: NA; clone_size: NA; j_call: TRBJ2-7; v_call: TRBV27; cdr3_nt: TGTGCCAGCAGTTTCGCGGGTGGAGCCAGCTACGAGCAGTACTTC; cdr3_aa: CASSFAGGASYEQYF
cdr3_length: 18; d_call: TRBD1; clone_size: NA; j_call: TRBJ1-5; v_call: TRBV28; cdr3_nt: TGTGCCAGCAGTTTAGCCAGGGGGCTGGGTCTGGGCAATCAGCCCCAGCATTTT; cdr3_aa: CASSLARGLGLGNQPQHF
cdr3_length: 12; d_call: NA; clone_size: NA; j_call: TRBJ2-1; v_call: TRBV18; cdr3_nt: TGTGCCAGCTCACCACGCCGGAATGAGCAGTTCTTC; cdr3_aa: CASSPRRNEQFF
cdr3_length: 15; d_call: TRBD2; clone_size: once; j_call: TRBJ2-5; v_call: TRBV5-1; cdr3_nt: TGCGCCAGCAGCTTGTCGGGACTAGCTACACAGACCCAGTACTTC; cdr3_aa: CASSLSGLATQTQYF
cdr3_length: 14; d_call: NA; clone_size: NA; j_call: TRBJ2-3; v_call: TRBV6-5; cdr3_nt: TGTGCCAGCAGTTACAGGGACAAACGGGATACGCAGTATTTT; cdr3_aa: CASSYRDKRDTQYF
cdr3_length: 16; d_call: NA; clone_size: NA; j_call: TRBJ2-7; v_call: TRBV7-2; cdr3_nt: TGTGCCAGCAGCTTAGATAGCCAGGGGATCTTCTACGAGCAGTACTTC; cdr3_aa: CASSLDSQGIFYEQYF
cdr3_length: 15; d_call: TRBD2; clone_size: NA; j_call: TRBJ2-3; v_call: TRBV5-1; cdr3_nt: TGCGCCAGCAGCTTGACTAGCGGAAGCACAGATACGCAGTATTTT; cdr3_aa: CASSLTSGSTDTQYF
cdr3_length: 13; d_call: NA; clone_size: NA; j_call: TRBJ2-1; v_call: TRBV7-2; cdr3_nt: TGTGCCAGCACCAATCCTAGCATCAGTGAGCAGTTCTTC; cdr3_aa: CASTNPSISEQFF
cdr3_length: 17; d_call: NA; clone_size: NA; j_call: TRBJ2-5; v_call: TRBV2; cdr3_nt: TGTGCCAGCAGTGAAGCGCTTCTACCGAGGAATGGAGAGACCCAGTACTTC; cdr3_aa: CASSEALLPRNGETQYF
cdr3_length: 15; d_call: TRBD2; clone_size: NA; j_call: TRBJ2-5; v_call: TRBV5-6; cdr3_nt: TGTGCCAGCAGCTTCGGGACTAGCGAAAGAGAGACCCAGTACTTC; cdr3_aa: CASSFGTSERETQYF
cdr3_length: 17; d_call: TRBD2; clone_size: NA; j_call: TRBJ2-5; v_call: TRBV7-2; cdr3_nt: TGTGCCAGCAGCTTAAAGTTAGAACTAGCGGGGGCGGAGACCCAGTACTTC; cdr3_aa: CASSLKLELAGAETQYF
cdr3_length: 16; d_call: TRBD1; clone_size: once; j_call: TRBJ1-1; v_call: TRBV18; cdr3_nt: TGTGCCAGCTCACCAGGTACCGGGACAGTCGCGACTGAAGCTTTCTTT; cdr3_aa: CASSPGTGTVATEAFF
cdr3_length: 13; d_call: NA; clone_size: NA; j_call: TRBJ2-7; v_call: TRBV27; cdr3_nt: TGTGCCAGCAGTCCCACTAGGGCCTACGAGCAGTACTTC; cdr3_aa: CASSPTRAYEQYF